Below are 20 T cell receptor beta chains sequenced from a single sample in a study of identical twins. TCRdb ran MiXCR on the 5' RACE reads and lists one entry per CDR3 protein. The profile covers 250,000 or so distinct CDR3 sequences, with 7.5% appearing a single time and around 5% taken by the ten largest. The sample was also reused in another study, on yellow fever vaccine responses in identical twins.

What was sequenced was CD8+ T cells sorted from blood. These receptors came from a woman under 30 in good health.

This clonotype appeared many times. V usage is TRBV4-2 and J usage is TRBJ2-5, with D maybe TRBD1 (5 bases). The germline V gene has CDR1 LGHNA and CDR2 YNFKEQ. V was shortened by 0 bases and J by 5 bases, with 13 bases between the two germline ends. There are 15 residues in the CDR3. The CDR3, as DNA: TGTGCCAGCAGCCAAGATAATAGGGGTTCGGAGACCCAGTACTTC. Protein sequence: CASSQDNRGSETQYF.

This clonotype was detected many times. The V gene is TRBV12-3 or TRBV12-4, the J gene TRBJ2-7, with D unclear. The CDR3 totals 13 residues. The V and J ends lost 5 bases and 2 bases respectively, with 10 bases between them. This chain's CDR3 is CASSVSAPYEQYF. The CDR3 DNA reads TGTGCCAGCAGTGTGTCTGCACCCTACGAGCAGTACTTC.

This clonotype was seen ten or more times. The chain recombines TRBV10-1 with TRBJ2-3, with D maybe TRBD1 (5 bases). V dropped 3 bases and J dropped 0 bases, with 13 bases sitting between them. The CDR3 covers 16 residues. Germline CDR1 reads WNHNN; CDR2 reads SYGVQD (reference sequence). In DNA form, the CDR3 reads TGCGCCAGCAGTGACGCCGGACACTTTAGCACAGATACGCAGTATTTT. Its protein product is CASSDAGHFSTDTQYF.

This chain links TRBV11-2 with TRBJ2-7; 10 bases fit TRBD2. This CDR3 region has 13 residues. The ends lost 2 bases at V and 5 bases at J; junction bases unmatched: 0. CDR1 and CDR2 from the germline V gene are SGHAT and FQNNGV. CDR3 loop: CASSLTSGNEQYV. In DNA, the CDR3 is TGTGCCAGCAGCTTAACTAGCGGGAACGAGCAGTACGTC.

This clonotype was observed at least ten times. The V gene is TRBV12-3 or TRBV12-4, the J gene TRBJ2-1; D assignment may be TRBD1 or TRBD2 (5 bases each). V was trimmed by 7 bases and J by 7 bases, leaving 20 bases between them. The CDR3 is 15 residues long. As DNA, the CDR3 is TGTGCCAGCACTCACGGGGCTGCGGGTGGGAATGAGCAGTTCTTC. Its protein product is CASTHGAAGGNEQFF.

This clonotype was counted only a few times. The chain carries TRBV12-3 or TRBV12-4 and TRBJ1-1, with D possibly matching TRBD1 (5 bases). V lost 0 bases, J lost 7 bases, and 9 bases lay in between. This CDR3 region has 13 residues. The CDR3 nucleotides read TGTGCCAGCAGTTTAGCTGGGGCAGATGAAGCTTTCTTT. This translates into CASSLAGADEAFF.

The V and J genes are TRBV23-1 and TRBJ2-1; TRBD2 matches 14 bases. TRBV23-1 belongs to the ORF category, with a function that is uncertain. V trimming: 4 bases; J trimming: 3 bases; junction bases outside the gene matches: 5. The CDR3 has 17 amino acids. The CDR3 region is CASSRLAGGPLYNEQFF. CDR3 coding DNA: TGCGCCAGCAGTCGACTAGCGGGAGGGCCCCTCTACAATGAGCAGTTCTTC.

The gene calls are TRBV12-3 or TRBV12-4 and TRBJ2-7; D perhaps matches TRBD2 (6 bases). The CDR3 loop spans 13 amino acids. Deletions cut 1 base from V and 6 bases from J, with 10 bases between. The CDR3 DNA sequence: TGTGCCAGCAGTTTAGGAGGGAGGCTCGAGCAGTACTTC. This codes for CASSLGGRLEQYF.

In this sample, this clonotype turned up many times. The chain is built from TRBV12-3 or TRBV12-4 and TRBJ1-1; no definite D call. V lost 6 bases and J 5 bases, leaving 4 bases between the germline ends. The CDR3 consists of 10 residues. CDR3 protein: CASRGTEAFF. CDR3 DNA sequence: TGTGCCAGCAGGGGTACTGAAGCTTTCTTT.

This clonotype was seen repeatedly, ten times or more. This chain joins TRBV28 and TRBJ2-1; 10 positions agree with TRBD2. Trimming took 2 bases from V and 2 from J; bases not matched to a gene: 9. CDR3 length: 18 amino acids. Per the germline V gene, CDR1 is MDHEN and CDR2 is SYDVKM. This CDR3 is CASSLVLAGDDPYNEQFF. The CDR3 DNA reads TGTGCCAGCAGTTTAGTCCTAGCGGGAGACGATCCCTACAATGAGCAGTTCTTC.

The V gene is TRBV2, the J gene TRBJ2-1, with 7 bases fitting TRBD2. Per the germline V gene, CDR1 is SNHLY and CDR2 is FYNNEI. The V segment lost 7 bases and the J segment 7 bases; nucleotides outside the gene matches: 7. The CDR3 spans 13 residues. Written as DNA, the CDR3 is TGTGCCAGCATTGGCGGGAGTAGTAATGAGCAGTTCTTC. Translated: CASIGGSSNEQFF.

In this sample, this clonotype turned up a few times. The chain couples TRBV7-8 to TRBJ2-6, with unresolved D. The CDR3 consists of 18 residues. The V gene's germline CDR1 is SGHVS and CDR2 FQNEAQ. V was trimmed by 1 base and J by 4 bases, leaving 17 bases between them. The CDR3 loop is CASSLERANLGGANVLTF. CDR3 DNA: TGTGCCAGCAGCTTAGAAAGGGCCAACCTGGGAGGGGCCAACGTCCTGACTTTC. Looking up the rest from reference TRBV7-8 and TRBJ2-6 gives the full variable domain: GAGVSQSPRYKVAKRGQDVALRCDPISGHVSLFWYQQALGQGPEFLTYFQNEAQLDKSGLPSDRFFAERPEGSVSTLKIQRTQQEDSAVYLCASSLERANLGGANVLTFGAGSRLTVL.

The sample holds a few counts of this clonotype. The J gene is TRBJ1-2, the V gene TRBV6-5; D perhaps matches TRBD1 (5 bases). CDR3 length: 14 residues. Germline V gene sequence: CDR1 MNHEY, CDR2 SVGAGI. Between the trimmed V and J ends, which lost 4 bases and 4 bases, there was a span of 13 bases. The CDR3 bases are TGTGCCAGCAGTTCCGACAGATATCCCTATGGCTACACCTTC. This translates into CASSSDRYPYGYTF.

This clonotype was picked up many times. V is TRBV12-3 or TRBV12-4 and J is TRBJ2-2; D is unclear. This CDR3 has 14 residues. V was shortened by 5 bases and J by 3 bases, with 10 bases between the two germline ends. The CDR3 here is CASSRDWYTGELFF. DNA for the CDR3: TGTGCCAGCAGTCGTGACTGGTACACCGGGGAGCTGTTTTTT.

This clonotype turned up a few times. The V call is TRBV20-1, the J call TRBJ2-5; no clear D gene. The CDR3 extends over 13 amino acids. The V gene lost 0 bases and the J gene lost 3 bases, with 8 bases spanning the gap. CDR1 and CDR2 from the germline V gene are DFQATT and SNEGSKA (reference sequence). As DNA, the CDR3 is TGCAGTGCTAGAGAGGATGGTGAAGAGACCCAGTACTTC. It is translated as CSAREDGEETQYF.

This clonotype showed up just a few times. The V and J genes are TRBV4-1 and TRBJ2-2; tentative D call: TRBD1 (5 bases). Germline-derived CDR1 and CDR2 are MGHRA and YSYEKL. CDR3 length: 15 amino acids. Trimming removed 1 base from V and 3 bases from J, with 9 bases in between. DNA of the CDR3: TGCGCCAGCAGCCAAGGACAGAGCCACACCGGGGAGCTGTTTTTT. Protein sequence: CASSQGQSHTGELFF.

The sample holds many counts of this clonotype. The gene calls are TRBV5-6 and TRBJ2-7; the D is unclear. This CDR3 has 13 residues. Germline lookup yields CDR1 SGHDT and CDR2 YYEEEE. Trimming removed 1 base at V and 6 bases at J, with 11 bases between. Here the CDR3 DNA reads TGTGCCAGCAGCTTGTTGCAGGATTCCGAGCAGTACTTC. Protein: CASSLLQDSEQYF.

In its sample, this clonotype was seen a few times. Likely a read error: the CDR3 ends without its conserved phenylalanine or tryptophan. The chain recombines TRBV20-1 with TRBJ1-6; 12 bases align to TRBD1. Germline CDR1 reads DFQATT; CDR2 reads SNEGSKA (reference sequence). V lost 3 bases and J lost 10; bases outside the gene matches: 4. CDR3 size: 14 residues. CDR3 DNA sequence: TGCAGTGCTAGTTGGGGACAGGGGGCATCACCCCTCCACCTT. Translated: CSASWGQGASPLHL.

This clonotype was observed a handful of times. The chain is built from TRBV6-5 and TRBJ1-1, with a weak D call TRBD1 (6 bases). The CDR3 loop spans 13 amino acids. V was pared by 4 bases and J by 2 bases, with 8 bases between. CDR1 and CDR2 from the germline V gene are MNHEY and SVGAGI. The CDR3 coding sequence is TGTGCCAGCAGTTGGGACATTAACACTGAAGCTTTCTTT. This codes for CASSWDINTEAFF.

The gene calls are TRBV11-3 and TRBJ2-7; no reliable D call. CDR3 length: 13 amino acids. V was pared by 5 bases and J by 4 bases, with 12 bases between. The germline V gene has CDR1 SGHNT and CDR2 YENEEA. The CDR3 DNA sequence: TGTGCCAGCAGCACGTTCGGACGTTACGAGCAGTACTTC. Residues: CASSTFGRYEQYF.